This T cell receptor beta chain was recorded in a study of cytomegalovirus exposure and HLA in healthy donors. Study-level findings and limits: Donors were assumed by presence/absence analyses to have roughly uniform sequencing depth.

Researchers ran the PCR with 60 Vbeta and 13 Jbeta primers. The assay was immunoSEQ multiplex PCR, and TCRdb's table has in-frame clones only and misses some. The sample carries around 130,000 clones, about 70% recorded once. Trimming pared 2 bases from V and 1 base from J, leaving 8 bases between. The CDR3 is 14 residues long. Looked up from germline, CDR1 is MNHNS and CDR2 is SASEGT. This clone came up a few times. The antigen remains unidentified. The sample comprised PBMCs. This rearrangement joins TRBV6-1 to TRBJ1-1, with D tentatively TRBD1 (5 bases). The receptor was derived from a woman in her thirties or forties in good health and CMV-seropositive. This CDR3 reads CASSETGGNTEAFF. For the CDR3, the DNA is TGTGCCAGCAGTGAAACCGGGGGGAACACTGAAGCTTTCTTT.